This T cell receptor (beta chain) was captured by sequencing in a study of blood T cell repertoires in COVID-19. Overall study context: Sites in the United States, Italy and Spain provided acute and convalescent COVID-19 samples. Nucleic acid was either cDNA or gDNA, and it came from T cells, B-cell-depleted T cells, or PBMCs.

The CDR3 is made up of 14 amino acids. Germline values: CDR1 SNHLY, CDR2 FYNNEI. V gave up 4 bases and J gave up 2 bases; unmatched junction bases: 4. Profiled with immunoSEQ multiplex PCR; TCRdb holds only in-frame clones, not every one. The repertoire includes about 190,000 clones, approximately 90% of them detected once, and 6% sits in the top ten. This clone appeared once. The TCR originated in a middle-aged man with active or convalescent COVID-19. The V gene is TRBV2, the J gene TRBJ2-5, with 7 bases fitting TRBD1. Material: peripheral blood. Here the CDR3 reads CASSATGVQETQYF. For the CDR3, the DNA is TGTGCCAGCAGTGCAACAGGGGTACAAGAGACCCAGTACTTC.